The T cell receptor (beta chain) under discussion was sequenced for a study of response to subunit inactivated influenza vaccine (dated by TCRdb to between 2018 and 2020). The study in broad terms: To follow how T cells responded to a trivalent subunit inactivated influenza vaccine, the researchers relied on deep quantitative profiling of the T cell receptor repertoire.

Findings and caveats that apply to the study as a whole: According to the authors, only a limited number of new T cells may be recruited by each seasonal influenza vaccination.

Libraries were prepared through RT-PCR. This sample was sequenced with an Illumina HiSeq 2500. Through fastp at Q25 and MiXCR, TCRdb rebuilt clones from the public reads, retaining in-frame beta chains. Identical CDR3 proteins give one entry, which carries the most common genes and DNA. Recorded for this sample are roughly 500,000 distinct CDR3 sequences; less than 25% of them occurred a single time. Around 2.8% of the sample belongs to the ten largest clones. A note on this clonotype: Its antigen is not yet known. Nothing much larger sits one base from this clone, and base qualities are not available.

The sample was also linked to a second study, of T cells expressing NK-cell markers. As the second study states: 5'RACE template switching, by which a universal primer site and unique molecular identifiers were added, was used to make TCR beta cDNA libraries. Eight or nine donors provided sorted CD3+CD56+NKG2C+, CD3+CD56+NKG2C- and CD3+CD56-NKG2C+ T-cell subsets, whose TCR beta-chain repertoires were profiled. Among the eight sequenced donors, seven were HCMV-seropositive and one was HCMV-seronegative. In several experiments an anti-gammadeltaTCR antibody was added to restrict sorting to alphabetaTCR-expressing T cells. For 5 or 6 donors, the dominant CD3+CD56+NKG2C+ clonotypes were among the top 10 CD8+ clonotypes and accounted for roughly 1.0-7.5% of CD8+ T cells. Those dominant clonotypes were again the most abundant among CD3+CD56-NKG2C+ cells in a handful of donors, at about 25-65%. Whether the expanded NKG2C-expressing T cell clones were specific for HCMV antigens was left unclear. The eight sequenced donors were randomly selected healthy volunteers, three men and five women. To determine HCMV serostatus, a commercial ELISA kit was used to detect HCMV-specific IgG in serum. Ficoll density gradient centrifugation was used to isolate peripheral blood mononuclear cells from blood. CD4+ and CD8+ T cells were isolated from PBMC by magnetic immunoseparation with Miltenyi isolation kits. cDNA synthesis was primed from the TCR beta constant segment, followed by two successive PCR amplification steps. Sequencing of the libraries produced 2 x 150 bp reads on Illumina HiSeq 2000/2500, MiSeq or NextSeq. Reads were demultiplexed and grouped by UMI with MIGEC, and clonotypes were assembled and quantified with MiTCR. To exclude erroneous sequences, any TCR cDNA sequence not supported by at least two reads was discarded. The tcR package was used for downstream repertoire analysis, and clonotypes were matched between fractions using CDR3 nucleotide sequence together with V segment. VDJmatch was used to annotate antigen specificity against VDJdb, with one amino acid substitution in CDR3 permitted.

The TCR originated in a man aged 50 to 59 who received an inactivated influenza vaccine. Donor details come from another sample of the same person, matched by shared clones. Specimen: CD4+ T cells sorted from PBMCs, collected 12 days after vaccination.

CDR3 sequence: CAIRGDEQYF. The DNA sequence is given as TGTGCCATCAGGGGGGACGAGCAGTACTTC. The sequence joins TRBV28 to TRBJ2-7; the D segment could be TRBD1, given 7 matching bases. V and J lose 10 bases and 5 bases, and a span of 9 bases separates them. The germline V gene specifies MDHEN as CDR1 and SYDVKM as CDR2. The CDR3 has 10 amino acids, counting the end cysteine and phenylalanine. Just CDR3 DNA is preserved here, 30 bases in frame from base 1.